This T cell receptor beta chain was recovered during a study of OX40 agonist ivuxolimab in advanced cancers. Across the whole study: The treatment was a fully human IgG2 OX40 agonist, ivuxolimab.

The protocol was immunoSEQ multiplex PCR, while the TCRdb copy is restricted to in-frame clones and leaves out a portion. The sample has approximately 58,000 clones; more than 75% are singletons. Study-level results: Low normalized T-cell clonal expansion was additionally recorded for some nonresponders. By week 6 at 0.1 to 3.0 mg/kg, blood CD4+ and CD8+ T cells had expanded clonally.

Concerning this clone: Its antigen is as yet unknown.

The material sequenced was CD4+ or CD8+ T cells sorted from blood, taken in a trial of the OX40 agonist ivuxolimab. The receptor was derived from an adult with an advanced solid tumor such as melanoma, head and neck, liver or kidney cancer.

This chain's CDR3 is CATQGSRGFRETQYF. The CDR3 DNA is TGTGCCACCCAGGGGAGCAGGGGCTTCCGGGAGACCCAGTACTTC. This rearrangement joins TRBV19 to TRBJ2-5, with D possibly matching TRBD1 (6 bases). The V end lost 10 bases, the J end lost 5 bases, and 23 bases lay between the germline ends. CDR3 length equals 15 residues. The germline V gene encodes CDR1 LNHDA and CDR2 SQIVND (reference sequence).